This TCR beta chain was identified during a study of long-term antiretroviral therapy in people with HIV (dated by TCRdb to between 2020 and 2023). For the wider study: The earliest samples were collected roughly a decade before the 2015 WHO recommendation for immediate ART, at a time when ART was usually postponed until CD4 counts fell. From fewer than 35 adults with confirmed HIV infection, the cohort provided approximately 190 cryopreserved PBMC samples, gathered serially across a mean of about 6 years (range 1-12). This retrospective serial study examined whether starting ART and sustained HIV suppression were associated with changes in the composition and diversity of the TRB repertoire in peripheral blood. Eleven of the 30 participants with HIV were female. Test extractions of a monoclonal T-cell line alongside under 35 polyclonal samples showed no cross-contamination during QIAcube processing.

Summary of the overall study and its limitations: The samples span the years 2004 to 2017, and the ART regimens used may be less effective than current regimens. HIV repertoires had narrower CDR3 length ranges than controls, and the network structure suggested an antigen-experienced repertoire that shifted only slightly toward naive after ART. Because pre-ART samples had limited cell numbers, profiling was done on unsorted PBMC rather than on sorted CD4+ and CD8+ T cells. Starting ART was linked to a significant rise in TRB diversity, yet even with long-term ART the diversity remained significantly lower than in transplant donor controls. Limited PBMC availability meant only the TCR beta chain was sequenced, without alpha chain pairing. At every time point, the repertoire was dominated by expanded TRB clones first identified before ART initiation, although this dominance fluctuated and, in many PLHIV, declined after ART. Inferences about post-ART repertoire changes are limited because no data were available on ART adherence, viral resistance or therapy changes.

To be included, a participant needed at least one PBMC sample from before ART initiation plus at least two post-ART samples. All participants with HIV were treated in the United States of America. Cryopreserved samples of roughly 0.85-11 million PBMC were thawed and washed before DNA extraction. At the time of the earliest PBMC sample, participants with HIV were aged between roughly 20 and 55 years. Per participant, PBMC samples came from 1-4 timepoints prior to ART initiation and 2-8 timepoints following ART initiation, for a median of 7 samples. For every participant, serial HIV viral load, CD4+ T-cell count, ART history and demographic data were obtained. A Qiagen kit on a QIAcube was used to extract genomic DNA from unsorted PBMC, with samples processed in batches of 12. Spanning cysteine to phenylalanine, the CDR3 consists of 14 amino acids. Only the CDR3 region is kept as DNA, spanning 42 bases read in frame from base 1. Sequences MNHNY (CDR1) and SVGAGI (CDR2) are obtained from the germline V gene (reference sequence). The V end loses 8 bases and the J end loses 4 bases, and a stretch of 14 bases separates them.

The immunoSEQ hsTCRB v3.0 assay was used at survey level resolution to sequence the TRB variable region. TRB sequencing targeted a depth of about 40,000-50,000 T-cell genomes per sample. Pooled TRB libraries were sequenced on an Illumina MiSeq with a v3 150-cycle kit. The study's own analysis went as follows. Repertoire analysis was performed in R inside a reproducible Nextflow workflow that covered QC, data transformation and analysis. LymphoSeq2, an R package for exploring AIRR-Seq data, was used to implement custom analyses. A handful of samples yielding fewer than 5000 total TRB sequences were excluded, leaving 150 to 200 analyzed HIV repertoires. Of the 188 retained HIV repertoires, about 59 were collected before and about 130 after ART initiation. Each repertoire was downsampled to 5000 TRB nucleotide sequences, and summary statistics were averaged across 100 downsampling iterations. Only TRB sequences with CDR3 regions of at least seven amino acids were retained for analysis. Two measures captured diversity: a Shannon entropy-derived clonality score and the Gini coefficient. In the repertoire networks, any two of the top 5000 CDR3 amino acid sequences were connected whenever the two sequences differed by an edit distance of one. For TRB CDR3 amino acid sequences, antigen specificity groups and MHC restriction were predicted with GLIPH2. CDR3 amino acid sequences were matched against VDJdb and McPAS-TCR to flag known CMV, EBV, HIV or tissue antigen associations. Pre-ART, post-ART and control groups were compared with Wilcoxon signed-rank tests and Holm-Bonferroni correction. TCRdb took over this immuneACCESS table, retaining in-frame rearrangements with V and J assigned. Such tables are incomplete; in checked studies, under half of the missing clones stem from an unresolved V gene, and the remainder is unexplained. Clonal size and the V and J genes are those of that table, whereas D and trimming came from the DNA. A total of 10,000 to 15,000 clones appear in this sample, around 77% of them only once. Over 11% of the sample is taken by the ten largest.

The sample holds one count of this clone. It has no known antigen specificity. Nothing much larger sits one base from this clone, and base qualities are not available. Source: unsorted PBMCs, taken 1.3 years after starting antiretroviral therapy. The TCR originated in a woman in her late teens or twenties with HIV. The V and J segments used are TRBV6-6 and TRBJ1-4; confidence is insufficient to name the D gene. CDR3 loop: CASSAPGYNEKLFF. In nucleotides, the sequence is TGTGCCAGCTCGGCCCCAGGATATAATGAAAAACTGTTTTTT.